This entry concerns a single T cell receptor beta chain. The repertoire was sequenced with immunoSEQ multiplex PCR; TCRdb's copy has only in-frame clones and lacks some. The sample includes around 700,000 clones, around 89% of them seen just once. The entry originates in a study of blood T cell repertoires in COVID-19. The TCR sequence derives from a woman between 18 and 29 years old with acute or convalescent COVID-19. Sequencing used peripheral blood.

This CDR3 is CASRDRGRDYGYTF. The CDR3 DNA is TGTGCCAGCAGGGACAGGGGGCGGGACTATGGCTACACCTTC. This sequence joins TRBV5-4 and TRBJ1-2, with 11 positions matching TRBD1. Germline trimming cut 5 bases from V and 3 bases from J; bases unmatched to any gene: 3. CDR3 length: 14 residues. CDR1 SGHNT and CDR2 YYREEE come from the germline V gene (reference sequence).